A single sample is the source of the 22 T cell receptor beta chains below, sequenced in a study of T-cell memory formation after mild COVID-19. A single record per CDR3 protein comes from TCRdb applying MiXCR to the 5' RACE reads. The sample holds around 200,000 distinct CDR3 sequences, roughly 30% seen once. Sample: PBMCs or a T cell subset sorted from them (not recorded which). The origin of the receptors is an adult woman who had mild COVID-19 (a few samples of this study predate the infection). Cell type and time point are not known.

This clonotype has just a few counts. V usage is TRBV4-2 and J usage is TRBJ2-1, with 10 bases lining up with TRBD2. The CDR3 is 18 residues long. The ends lost 1 base at V and 6 bases at J; junction bases unmatched: 12. The V gene's germline CDR1 is LGHNA and CDR2 YNFKEQ. CDR3 protein: CASSQGPSGRSGSNEQFF. For the CDR3, the DNA is TGTGCCAGCAGCCAAGGGCCTAGCGGGAGATCCGGGAGCAATGAGCAGTTCTTC.

The chain couples TRBV5-5 to TRBJ2-7; perhaps D is TRBD1 or TRBD2 (5 bases each). V lost 1 base, J lost 4 bases, and 12 bases lay in between. Germline values: CDR1 SGHKS, CDR2 YYEKEE (reference sequence). The CDR3 is made up of 14 amino acids. In DNA, the CDR3 is TGTGCCAGCAGCTTGCCGGGACGGAGATACGAGCAGTACTTC. It specifies CASSLPGRRYEQYF.

This chain joins TRBV4-2 and TRBJ2-1; weak D call: TRBD1 (6 bases). Between the trimmed V and J ends, which lost 3 bases and 7 bases, there was a span of 13 bases. Germline V CDR1 and CDR2: LGHNA, YNFKEQ. This CDR3 region has 14 residues. For the CDR3, the DNA is TGTGCCAGCAGCCAGGGTGGGACACTTAATGAGCAGTTCTTC. Amino acids: CASSQGGTLNEQFF.

V is TRBV20-1 and J is TRBJ2-7; possibly TRBD2 for D (5 bases). V was cut by 4 bases and J by 0 bases, with 7 bases left in between. The length of the CDR3 is 12 residues. From germline, CDR1 is DFQATT and CDR2 SNEGSKA (reference sequence). The DNA of the CDR3 is TGCAGTGCTATAGGGAGCTCCTACGAGCAGTACTTC. Residues: CSAIGSSYEQYF.

This clonotype was counted once. This chain uses TRBV28 with TRBJ2-7; 10 bases are a match to TRBD2. V shed 3 bases, J shed 3 bases, and the junction held 8 bases outside the gene matches. This CDR3 is built from 16 residues. Germline CDR1 is MDHEN and CDR2 is SYDVKM. The CDR3 is CASSLMASGGLYEQYF. As DNA, the CDR3 is TGTGCCAGCAGTTTGATGGCTAGCGGGGGCCTCTACGAGCAGTACTTC. Using reference TRBV28 and TRBJ2-7 for the parts outside the CDR3, the full variable domain is DVKVTQSSRYLVKRTGEKVFLECVQDMDHENMFWYRQDPGLGLRLIYFSYDVKMKEKGDIPEGYSVSREKKERFSLILESASTNQTSMYLCASSLMASGGLYEQYFGPGTRLTVT.

V and J are TRBV27 and TRBJ2-1; D call uncertain. Germline CDR1 is MNHEY and CDR2 is SMNVEV (reference sequence). The CDR3 length is 17 residues. V lost 3 bases, J lost 4 bases, and 19 bases lay in between. Here the CDR3 reads CASSLGVRETSYNEQFF. CDR3 bases: TGTGCCAGCAGTTTGGGCGTGCGTGAGACCTCTTACAATGAGCAGTTCTTC.

This sequence joins TRBV5-1 and TRBJ1-1; D is unresolved. CDR1 SGHRS and CDR2 YFSETQ come from the germline V gene. The CDR3 is 14 amino acids. V lost 6 bases, J lost 0 bases, and 12 bases lay in between. CDR3 protein: CASTPRSLNTEAFF. CDR3 DNA sequence: TGCGCCAGCACCCCGCGTAGTCTGAACACTGAAGCTTTCTTT.

The V and J genes are TRBV19 and TRBJ2-2, with D uncertain. This CDR3 is 12 amino acids long. Germline CDR1 is LNHDA and CDR2 is SQIVND (reference sequence). The V gene lost 7 bases and the J gene lost 6 bases, with 9 bases spanning the gap. The CDR3 bases are TGTGCCAGTACCCCGTCGGCCGGGGAGCTGTTTTTT. This sequence encodes CASTPSAGELFF.

The chain employs TRBV24-1 and TRBJ2-5, with 8 bases matching TRBD1. The CDR3 is 14 residues long. Germline CDR1 is KGHDR and CDR2 is SFDVKD. Losses at the gene ends were 1 base for V and 5 bases for J; bases not matched to a gene: 2. The CDR3 bases are TGTGCCACCAGTGATTTCCAGGGGGCTGAGACCCAGTACTTC. Its protein is CATSDFQGAETQYF.

This rearrangement joins TRBV24-1 to TRBJ2-3; 12 positions agree with TRBD2. This CDR3 is built from 17 residues. After removal of 5 bases from V and 0 bases from J, the junction contained 5 bases not matched to a gene. Germline assignment: CDR1 KGHDR and CDR2 SFDVKD. This CDR3 is CATSASGRAGSTDTQYF. The CDR3 DNA is TGTGCCACCAGTGCTAGCGGGAGGGCCGGGAGCACAGATACGCAGTATTTT.

The chain uses TRBV7-9 and TRBJ1-5; the D is unclear. The CDR3 consists of 15 residues. The V gene's germline CDR1 is SEHNR and CDR2 FQNEAQ (reference sequence). V lost 1 base and J lost 5, with 12 bases in between. The CDR3 reads CASSLDSVGYQPQHF. DNA for the CDR3: TGTGCCAGCAGCTTAGATTCGGTAGGGTATCAGCCCCAGCATTTT.

This clonotype has just a few counts. V is TRBV9 and J is TRBJ1-2, with 8 positions matching TRBD1. V lost 4 bases to trimming and J lost 4 bases; unmatched junction nucleotides: 6. Germline V gene sequence: CDR1 SGDLS, CDR2 YYNGEE. CDR3 length equals 14 residues. In DNA, the CDR3 is TGTGCCAGCAGCCCCGCGACAGGGGCCTATGGCTACACCTTC. It translates to CASSPATGAYGYTF. The variable domain in full, with the rest retrieved from reference TRBV9 and TRBJ1-2, is DSGVTQTPKHLITATGQRVTLRCSPRSGDLSVYWYQQSLDQGLQFLIQYYNGEERAKGNILERFSAQQFPDLHSELNLSSLELGDSALYFCASSPATGAYGYTFGSGTRLTVV.

This chain links TRBV9 with TRBJ2-1; D remains unclear. Trimming took off 3 bases at V and 5 bases at J, with 9 bases between the two ends. Germline assignment: CDR1 SGDLS and CDR2 YYNGEE. The CDR3 spans 13 residues. The CDR3 DNA sequence: TGTGCCAGCAGCGGGGGAACCCACAATGAGCAGTTCTTC. It yields the protein CASSGGTHNEQFF. The full variable domain, completed using reference TRBV9 and TRBJ2-1, is DSGVTQTPKHLITATGQRVTLRCSPRSGDLSVYWYQQSLDQGLQFLIQYYNGEERAKGNILERFSAQQFPDLHSELNLSSLELGDSALYFCASSGGTHNEQFFGPGTRLTVL.

This rearrangement joins TRBV20-1 to TRBJ2-7; D tentatively reads TRBD1 or TRBD2 (5 bases each). CDR1 and CDR2 (germline): DFQATT, SNEGSKA (reference sequence). This CDR3 is 14 amino acids long. Trimming pared 1 base from V and 2 bases from J, leaving 12 bases between. CDR3 bases: TGCAGTGCTAGAGGGGTCCGGGACGCCTACGAGCAGTACTTC. Protein product: CSARGVRDAYEQYF.

This clonotype was seen a handful of times. The rearrangement links TRBV29-1 to TRBJ2-1; D may match TRBD1 or TRBD2 (5 bases each). The V gene's germline CDR1 is SQVTM and CDR2 ANQGSEA. The CDR3 spans 12 residues. V dropped 2 bases and J dropped 9 bases, with 11 bases sitting between them. This CDR3 reads CSVEPDGGEQFF. The CDR3 bases are TGCAGCGTTGAACCTGATGGGGGTGAGCAGTTCTTC.

Only a few counts were recorded for this clonotype. The V and J genes are TRBV7-9 and TRBJ1-2; D call uncertain. This CDR3 has 12 residues. Germline CDR1 reads SEHNR; CDR2 reads FQNEAQ (reference sequence). The germline V and J ends were trimmed by 6 bases and 8 bases, with 13 bases remaining between them. Here the CDR3 reads CASRLRGGGYTF. Here the CDR3 DNA reads TGTGCCAGCAGGTTACGGGGAGGCGGCTACACCTTC. Variable domain in full (rest from reference TRBV7-9 and TRBJ1-2): DTGVSQNPRHKITKRGQNVTFRCDPISEHNRLYWYRQTLGQGPEFLTYFQNEAQLEKSRLLSDRFSAERPKGSFSTLEIQRTEQGDSAMYLCASRLRGGGYTFGSGTRLTVV.

The chain couples TRBV7-9 to TRBJ1-1; D not certain. Germline V gives CDR1 SEHNR, CDR2 FQNEAQ (reference sequence). V lost 1 base, J lost 4 bases, and 19 bases lay in between. This CDR3 is built from 17 residues. CDR3 nucleotides: TGTGCCAGCAGCTTAGATCCCCGGTCCGCGGGTATCACTGAAGCTTTCTTT. Amino acids: CASSLDPRSAGITEAFF. Based on the CDR3 plus reference TRBV7-9 and TRBJ1-1, the full variable domain is DTGVSQNPRHKITKRGQNVTFRCDPISEHNRLYWYRQTLGQGPEFLTYFQNEAQLEKSRLLSDRFSAERPKGSFSTLEIQRTEQGDSAMYLCASSLDPRSAGITEAFFGQGTRLTVV.

V and J are TRBV18 and TRBJ2-2; perhaps TRBD2 as D (6 bases). The germline V gene encodes CDR1 KGHSH and CDR2 LQKENI. The CDR3 consists of 14 residues. Trimming stripped 6 bases from V and 5 bases from J, with 13 bases between. CDR3: CASSEDYRTGELFF. CDR3 nucleotide sequence: TGTGCCAGCTCCGAGGACTACCGGACCGGGGAGCTGTTTTTT.

V is TRBV4-1 and J is TRBJ1-2; D unclear. CDR1 and CDR2 (germline): MGHRA, YSYEKL. Trimming stripped 2 bases from V and 4 bases from J, with 14 bases between. The CDR3 runs to 15 residues. CDR3 nucleotide sequence: TGCGCCAGCAGCCAATTTTTGTCAAGGAGCTATGGCTACACCTTC. As protein: CASSQFLSRSYGYTF.

V gene TRBV7-9 combines with J gene TRBJ2-1, with 8 bases fitting TRBD2. The CDR3 is 15 amino acids. J was trimmed by 7 bases and V by 5 bases; bases with no gene match: 10. Per the germline V gene, CDR1 is SEHNR and CDR2 is FQNEAQ (reference sequence). CDR3 sequence (DNA): TGTGCCAGCAGCCCACCCTCGGGGGGGAAGAATGAGCAGTTCTTC. It is translated as CASSPPSGGKNEQFF.

This clonotype was seen a few times. The gene calls are TRBV7-9 and TRBJ2-3; 11 bases are a match to TRBD2. Germline values: CDR1 SEHNR, CDR2 FQNEAQ (reference sequence). This CDR3 has 17 amino acids. J gave up 2 bases and V 5 bases, and 9 bases lay outside the gene matches. CDR3 nucleotide sequence: TGTGCCAGCAGCGACGCTGGACTAGCGGGCTTCACAGATACGCAGTATTTT. It codes for CASSDAGLAGFTDTQYF.

The CDR3 loop reads CASRTPPKDTQYF. CDR3 sequence (DNA): TGTGCCAGCAGGACCCCACCAAAGGATACGCAGTATTTT. V gene TRBV2 combines with J gene TRBJ2-3; D is ambiguous. Trimming shortened V by 6 bases and J by 6 bases, and 13 bases separated the two germline ends. Germline values: CDR1 SNHLY, CDR2 FYNNEI. The CDR3 covers 13 residues.